This entry lists 10 T cell receptor beta chains sequenced from one sample in a study of response to subunit inactivated influenza vaccine. MiXCR was run by TCRdb on the RT-PCR reads, yielding one entry per CDR3 protein. The table has around 180,000 distinct CDR3 sequences, around 9% seen once. Sequencing used non-naive T cells sorted from PBMCs, obtained on the day of vaccination. These receptors all come from a man aged 45-65 years who received an inactivated influenza vaccine.

This chain links TRBV11-3 with TRBJ2-1; no definite D call. The V gene lost 8 bases and the J gene lost 0 bases, with 14 bases spanning the gap. The germline V gene encodes CDR1 SGHNT and CDR2 YENEEA. The CDR3 is 15 residues long. The CDR3: CASSLARSSYNEQFF. In DNA, the CDR3 is TGTGCCAGCTCTCTTGCGCGGAGCTCCTACAATGAGCAGTTCTTC.

This clonotype has a handful of counts. V gene TRBV6-1 combines with J gene TRBJ1-5, with D possibly being TRBD1 (5 bases). This CDR3 region has 17 residues. Trimming removed 6 bases from V and 0 bases from J, with 18 bases in between. Looked up from germline, CDR1 is MNHNS and CDR2 is SASEGT. This CDR3 is CASSSGRTPYSNQPQHF. CDR3 bases: TGTGCCAGCAGCAGTGGACGGACACCCTATAGCAATCAGCCCCAGCATTTT.

This clonotype was picked up many times. The junction does not match germline at one end; this may be a read error. The chain joins TRBV7-7 to TRBJ1-6, with D possibly matching TRBD1 (5 bases). Germline assignment: CDR1 SSHAT and CDR2 FNYEAQ (reference sequence). The CDR3 extends over 15 amino acids. Here the CDR3 DNA reads TGTGCTAGCAGCTTAGACGACAGTACAAATTCACCCCTCCACTTT. This codes for CASSLDDSTNSPLHF.

The sample holds many counts of this clonotype. The gene calls are TRBV12-3 or TRBV12-4 and TRBJ2-3, with D possibly matching TRBD1 (6 bases). This CDR3 is 15 amino acids long. The V end lost 2 bases, the J end lost 6 bases, and 15 bases lay between the germline ends. This CDR3 is CASSLRVTGQDTQYF. CDR3 coding DNA: TGTGCCAGCAGTTTAAGGGTGACAGGCCAGGATACGCAGTATTTT.

This chain uses TRBV20-1 with TRBJ2-7; D is uncertain. The ends were cut back, 0 bases at V and 11 bases at J, with 8 bases in the middle. The germline CDR1 and CDR2 sequences are DFQATT and SNEGSKA (reference sequence). The CDR3 has 10 amino acids. In DNA form, the CDR3 reads TGCAGTGCTAGAGATCCCCCCAAGTACTTC. This sequence encodes CSARDPPKYF.

CDR3 coding DNA: TGTGCCAGCAGTCCCAGCAGGGGGTTCTATGGCTACACCTTC. It yields the protein CASSPSRGFYGYTF. The chain carries TRBV12-3 or TRBV12-4 and TRBJ1-2; 7 nucleotides match TRBD1. The CDR3 consists of 14 residues. J lost 4 bases, V lost 5 bases, and 7 bases had no gene match.

The CDR3 DNA is TGTGCCAGCAGTGAAGACCCGAGGTACGCCGAAGCTTTCTTT. Translated, it gives CASSEDPRYAEAFF. V is TRBV2 and J is TRBJ1-1, with D hard to call. The CDR3 contains 14 residues. Between the trimmed V and J ends, which lost 1 base and 8 bases, there was a span of 14 bases. Looked up from germline, CDR1 is SNHLY and CDR2 is FYNNEI. The variable domain in full, completed from reference TRBV2 and TRBJ1-1, reads EPEVTQTPSHQVTQMGQEVILRCVPISNHLYFYWYRQILGQKVEFLVSFYNNEISEKSEIFDDQFSVERPDGSNFTLKIRSTKLEDSAMYFCASSEDPRYAEAFFGQGTRLTVV.

The chain combines TRBV21-1 with TRBJ1-6. TRBV21-1 is termed a pseudogene. The CDR3 has 16 amino acids. The CDR3 loop is CASRKVASSYNSPLHF. For the CDR3, the DNA is TGTGCCAGCAGGAAAGTGGCAAGCTCCTATAATTCACCCCTCCACTTT.

V gene TRBV2 combines with J gene TRBJ2-2; D unresolved. Germline V gene data show CDR1 as SNHLY and CDR2 as FYNNEI. This CDR3 has 13 amino acids. The V and J ends lost 5 bases and 7 bases respectively, with 11 bases between them. The CDR3, as DNA: TGTGCCAGCAGTTGGACCGTAGGCGGGGAGCTGTTTTTT. Its translation: CASSWTVGGELFF.

This clonotype was counted at least ten times. The V gene is TRBV10-3, the J gene TRBJ2-5, with D perhaps matching TRBD1 (6 bases). This CDR3 is 14 amino acids long. The V end lost 6 bases, the J end lost 4 bases, and 15 bases lay between the germline ends. Looked up from germline, CDR1 is ENHRY and CDR2 is SYGVKD. The CDR3 DNA sequence: TGTGCCATCAGCGATACAGGGAATGGAGAGACCCAGTACTTC. Amino acids: CAISDTGNGETQYF.